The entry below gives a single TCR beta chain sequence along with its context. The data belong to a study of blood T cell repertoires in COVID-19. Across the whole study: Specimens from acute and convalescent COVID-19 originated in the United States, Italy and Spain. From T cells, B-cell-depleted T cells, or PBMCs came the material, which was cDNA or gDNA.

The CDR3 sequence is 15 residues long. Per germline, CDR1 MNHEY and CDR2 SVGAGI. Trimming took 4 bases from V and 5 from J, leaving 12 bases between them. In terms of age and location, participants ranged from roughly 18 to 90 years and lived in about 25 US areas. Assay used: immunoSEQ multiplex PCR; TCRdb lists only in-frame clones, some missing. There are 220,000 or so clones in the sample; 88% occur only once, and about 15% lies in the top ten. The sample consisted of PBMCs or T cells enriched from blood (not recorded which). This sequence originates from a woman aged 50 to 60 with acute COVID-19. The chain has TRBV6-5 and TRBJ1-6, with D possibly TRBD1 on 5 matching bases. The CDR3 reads CASSSGLNNNSPLHF. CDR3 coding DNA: TGTGCCAGCAGTTCAGGGCTTAACAATAATTCACCCCTCCACTTT.